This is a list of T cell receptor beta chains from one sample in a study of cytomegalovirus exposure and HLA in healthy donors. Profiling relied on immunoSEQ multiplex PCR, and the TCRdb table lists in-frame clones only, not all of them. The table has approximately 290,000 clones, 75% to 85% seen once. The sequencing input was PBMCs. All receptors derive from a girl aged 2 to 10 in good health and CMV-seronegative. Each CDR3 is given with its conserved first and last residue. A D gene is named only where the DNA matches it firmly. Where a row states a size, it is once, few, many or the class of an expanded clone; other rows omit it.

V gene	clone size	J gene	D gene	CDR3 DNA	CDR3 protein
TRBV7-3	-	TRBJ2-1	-	TGTGCCAGCAGCCCCGGTTACTACAATGAGCAGTTCTTC	CASSPGYYNEQFF
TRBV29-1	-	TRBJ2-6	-	TGCAGCGCTATGGGGGACATCTTGTCTGGGGCCAACGTCCTGACTTTC	CSAMGDILSGANVLTF
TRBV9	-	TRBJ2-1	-	TGTGCCAGCAGCGTAGAGGGGGGCGGGAGTGAGAATGAGCAGTTCTTC	CASSVEGGGSENEQFF
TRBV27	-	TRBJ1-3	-	TGTGCCAGCAGTCAAAGGGCCCCAGGGAATGGAAACACCATATATTTT	CASSQRAPGNGNTIYF
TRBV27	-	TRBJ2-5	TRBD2	TGTGCCAGCAGTCCCCGACTAGCGGGAGTCGAAGAGACCCAGTACTTC	CASSPRLAGVEETQYF
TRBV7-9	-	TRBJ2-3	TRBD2	TGTGCCAGCAGCCCCGGGACTAGCGGGTACCTTTCTGCAGATACGCAGTATTTT	CASSPGTSGYLSADTQYF
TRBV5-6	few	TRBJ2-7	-	TGTGCCAGCAGCTTGGACAGGCGAACCCCCCTCGAGCAGTACTTC	CASSLDRRTPLEQYF
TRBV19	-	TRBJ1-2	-	TGTGCCAGTAGTCCCGACAGGAGGTATGGCTACACCTTC	CASSPDRRYGYTF
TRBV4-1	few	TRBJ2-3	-	TGCGCCAGCAGCCAAGATGGCAGGGCTAACACAGATACGCAGTATTTT	CASSQDGRANTDTQYF
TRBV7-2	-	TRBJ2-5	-	TGTGCCAGCAGCTTACGAGGGTCGGGGTTAGAGACCCAGTACTTC	CASSLRGSGLETQYF